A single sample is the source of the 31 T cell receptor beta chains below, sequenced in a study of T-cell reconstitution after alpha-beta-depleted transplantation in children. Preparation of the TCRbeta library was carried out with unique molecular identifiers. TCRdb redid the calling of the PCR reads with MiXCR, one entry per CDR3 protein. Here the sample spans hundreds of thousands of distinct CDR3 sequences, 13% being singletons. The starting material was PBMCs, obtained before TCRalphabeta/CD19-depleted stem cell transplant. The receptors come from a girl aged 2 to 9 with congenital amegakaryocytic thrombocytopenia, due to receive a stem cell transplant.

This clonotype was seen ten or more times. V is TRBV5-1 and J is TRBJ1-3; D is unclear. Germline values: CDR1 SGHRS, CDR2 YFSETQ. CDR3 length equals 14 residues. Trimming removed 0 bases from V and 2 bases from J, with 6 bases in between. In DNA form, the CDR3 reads TGCGCCAGCAGCTTGGCCGGGACTGGAAACACCATATATTTT. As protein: CASSLAGTGNTIYF.

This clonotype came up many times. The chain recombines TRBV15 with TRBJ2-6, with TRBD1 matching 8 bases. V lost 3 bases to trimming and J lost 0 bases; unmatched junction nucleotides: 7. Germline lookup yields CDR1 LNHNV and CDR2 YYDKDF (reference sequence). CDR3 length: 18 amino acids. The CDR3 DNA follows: TGTGCCACCAGCAGCGAGGGACAGGAGTACTCTGGGGCCAACGTCCTGACTTTC. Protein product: CATSSEGQEYSGANVLTF.

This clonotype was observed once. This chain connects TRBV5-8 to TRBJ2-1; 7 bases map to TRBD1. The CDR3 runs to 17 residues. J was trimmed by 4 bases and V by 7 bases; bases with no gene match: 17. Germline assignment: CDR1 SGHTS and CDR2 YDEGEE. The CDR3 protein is CASGHMTQGKQYNEQFF. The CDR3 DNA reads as TGTGCCAGCGGCCATATGACACAGGGGAAACAATACAATGAGCAGTTCTTC.

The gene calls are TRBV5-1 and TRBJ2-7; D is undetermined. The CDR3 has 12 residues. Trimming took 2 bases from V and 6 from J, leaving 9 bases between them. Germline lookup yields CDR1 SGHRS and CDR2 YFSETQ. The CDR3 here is CASSFNLIEQYF. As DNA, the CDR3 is TGCGCCAGCAGCTTCAATCTTATCGAGCAGTACTTC.

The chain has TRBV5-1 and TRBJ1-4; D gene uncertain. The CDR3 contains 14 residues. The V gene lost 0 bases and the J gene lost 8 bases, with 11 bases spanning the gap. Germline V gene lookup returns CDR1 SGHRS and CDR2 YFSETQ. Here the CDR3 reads CASSLGPDPEKLFF. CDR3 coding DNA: TGCGCCAGCAGCTTGGGCCCCGACCCGGAAAAACTGTTTTTT.

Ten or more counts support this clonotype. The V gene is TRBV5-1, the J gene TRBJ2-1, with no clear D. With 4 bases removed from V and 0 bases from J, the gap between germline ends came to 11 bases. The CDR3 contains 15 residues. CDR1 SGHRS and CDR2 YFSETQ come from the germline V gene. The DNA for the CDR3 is TGCGCCAGCAGCCTCGGGCGGAGCTCCTACAATGAGCAGTTCTTC. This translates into CASSLGRSSYNEQFF.

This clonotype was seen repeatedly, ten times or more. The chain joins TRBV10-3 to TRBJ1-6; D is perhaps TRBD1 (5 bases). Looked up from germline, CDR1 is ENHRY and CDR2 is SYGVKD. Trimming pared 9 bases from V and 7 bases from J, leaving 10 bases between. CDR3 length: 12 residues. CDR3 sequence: CAISGTNSPLHF. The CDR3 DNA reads TGTGCCATTTCAGGGACGAATTCACCCCTCCACTTT.

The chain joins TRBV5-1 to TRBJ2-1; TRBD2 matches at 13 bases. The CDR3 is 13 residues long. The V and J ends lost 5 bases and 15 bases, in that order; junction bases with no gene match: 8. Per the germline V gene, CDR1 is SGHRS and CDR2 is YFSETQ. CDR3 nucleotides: TGCGCCAGCAGGCAAGGACTAGCGGGAGCGGCGTTCTTC. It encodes CASRQGLAGAAFF. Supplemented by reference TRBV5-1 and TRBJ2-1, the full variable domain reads KAGVTQTPRYLIKTRGQQVTLSCSPISGHRSVSWYQQTPGQGLQFLFEYFSETQRNKGNFPGRFSGRQFSNSRSEMNVSTLELGDSALYLCASRQGLAGAAFFGPGTRLTVL.

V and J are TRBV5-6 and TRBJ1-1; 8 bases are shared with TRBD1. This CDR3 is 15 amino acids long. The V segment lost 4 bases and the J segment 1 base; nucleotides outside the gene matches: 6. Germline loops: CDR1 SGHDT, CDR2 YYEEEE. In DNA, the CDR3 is TGTGCCAGCAGCCCCGCGGACAGGGAGAACACTGAAGCTTTCTTT. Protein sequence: CASSPADRENTEAFF.

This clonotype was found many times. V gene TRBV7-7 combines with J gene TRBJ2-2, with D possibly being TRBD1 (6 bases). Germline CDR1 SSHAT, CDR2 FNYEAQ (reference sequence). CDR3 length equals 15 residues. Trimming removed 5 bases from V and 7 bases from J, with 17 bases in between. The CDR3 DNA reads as TGTGCCAGCAGCCTAGAAGGGGGATCCGTCGGGGAGCTGTTTTTT. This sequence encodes CASSLEGGSVGELFF.

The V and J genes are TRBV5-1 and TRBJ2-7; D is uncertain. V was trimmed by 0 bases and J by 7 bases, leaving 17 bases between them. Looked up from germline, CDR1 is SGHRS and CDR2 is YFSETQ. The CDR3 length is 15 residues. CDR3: CASSLGLLPAGEQYF. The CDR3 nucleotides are TGCGCCAGCAGCTTGGGACTCCTACCGGCTGGGGAGCAGTACTTC.

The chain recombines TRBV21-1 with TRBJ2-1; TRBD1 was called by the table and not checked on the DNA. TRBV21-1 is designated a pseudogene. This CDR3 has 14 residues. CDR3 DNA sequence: TGTGCCAGCAGCAAAGCTGGTGGGGGCAATGAGCAGTTCTTC. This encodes CASSKAGGGNEQFF.

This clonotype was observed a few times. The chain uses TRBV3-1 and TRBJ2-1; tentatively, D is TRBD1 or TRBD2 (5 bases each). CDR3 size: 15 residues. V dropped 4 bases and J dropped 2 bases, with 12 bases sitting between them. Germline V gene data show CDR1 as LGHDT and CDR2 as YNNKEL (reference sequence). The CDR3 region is CASSPRDLPYNEQFF. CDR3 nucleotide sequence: TGTGCCAGCAGCCCTCGGGACCTACCCTACAATGAGCAGTTCTTC.

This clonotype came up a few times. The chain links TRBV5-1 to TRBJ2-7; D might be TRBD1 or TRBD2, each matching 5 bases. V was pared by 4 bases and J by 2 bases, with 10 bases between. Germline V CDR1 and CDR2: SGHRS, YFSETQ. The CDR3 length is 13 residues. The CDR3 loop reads CASSREGTYEQYF. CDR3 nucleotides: TGCGCCAGCAGCCGTGAGGGGACCTACGAGCAGTACTTC.

The CDR3 region is CASSQGTGLYTEAFF. CDR3 nucleotide sequence: TGTGCCAGCAGTCAAGGGACAGGGTTGTACACTGAAGCTTTCTTT. The chain couples TRBV27 to TRBJ1-1; 9 bases are shared with TRBD1. Germline lookup yields CDR1 MNHEY and CDR2 SMNVEV (reference sequence). This CDR3 comprises 15 residues. V lost 5 bases, J lost 3 bases, and 7 bases stayed unmatched.

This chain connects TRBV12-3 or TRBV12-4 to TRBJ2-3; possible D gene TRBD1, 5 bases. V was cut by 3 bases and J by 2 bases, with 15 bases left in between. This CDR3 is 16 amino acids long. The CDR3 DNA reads TGTGCCAGCAGTTTCTCCGCAGGGTGGTCCACAGATACGCAGTATTTT. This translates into CASSFSAGWSTDTQYF.

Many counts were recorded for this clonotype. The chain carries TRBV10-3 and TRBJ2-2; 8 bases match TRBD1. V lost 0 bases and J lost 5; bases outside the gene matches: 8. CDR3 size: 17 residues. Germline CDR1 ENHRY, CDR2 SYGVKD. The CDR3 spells CAISESTQDRGTGELFF. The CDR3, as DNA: TGTGCCATCAGTGAGTCCACCCAAGACAGGGGAACCGGGGAGCTGTTTTTT.

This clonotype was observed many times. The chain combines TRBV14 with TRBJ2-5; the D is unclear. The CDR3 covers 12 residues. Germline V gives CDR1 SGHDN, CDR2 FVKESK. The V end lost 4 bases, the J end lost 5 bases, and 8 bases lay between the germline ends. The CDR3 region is CASSRGLETQYF. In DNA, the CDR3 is TGTGCCAGCAGCCGAGGATTGGAGACCCAGTACTTC.

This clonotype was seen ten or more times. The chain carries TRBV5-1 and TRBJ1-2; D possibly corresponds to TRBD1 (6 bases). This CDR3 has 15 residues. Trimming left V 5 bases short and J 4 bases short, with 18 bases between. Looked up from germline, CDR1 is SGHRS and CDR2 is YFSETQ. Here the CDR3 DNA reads TGCGCCAGCAGTCCTCCGGGACATCTCGGCTATGGCTACACCTTC. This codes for CASSPPGHLGYGYTF.

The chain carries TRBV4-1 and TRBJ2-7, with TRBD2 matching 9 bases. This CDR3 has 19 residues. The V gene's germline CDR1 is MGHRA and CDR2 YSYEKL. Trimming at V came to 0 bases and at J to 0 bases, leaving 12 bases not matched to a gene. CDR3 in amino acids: CASSQDALGLAGNSYEQYF. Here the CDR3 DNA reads TGCGCCAGCAGCCAAGACGCATTGGGGCTAGCGGGAAACTCCTACGAGCAGTACTTC.

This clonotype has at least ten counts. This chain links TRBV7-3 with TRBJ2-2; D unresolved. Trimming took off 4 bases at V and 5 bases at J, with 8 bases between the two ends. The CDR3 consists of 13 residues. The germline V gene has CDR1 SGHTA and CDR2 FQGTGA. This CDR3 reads CASSSSRTGELFF. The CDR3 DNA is TGTGCCAGCAGCTCCTCTAGAACCGGGGAGCTGTTTTTT.

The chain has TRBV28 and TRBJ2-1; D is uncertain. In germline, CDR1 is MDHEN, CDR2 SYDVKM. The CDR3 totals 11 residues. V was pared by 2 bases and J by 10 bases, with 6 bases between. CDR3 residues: CASSLLPEQFF. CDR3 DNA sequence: TGTGCCAGCAGTTTACTCCCGGAGCAGTTCTTC.

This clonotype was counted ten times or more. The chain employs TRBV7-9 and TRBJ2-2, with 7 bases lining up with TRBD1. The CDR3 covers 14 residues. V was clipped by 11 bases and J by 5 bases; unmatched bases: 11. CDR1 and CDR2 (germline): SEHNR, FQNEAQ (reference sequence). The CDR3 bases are TGTGCCGGCCCTACGACAGGGCGGACCGGGGAGCTGTTTTTT. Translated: CAGPTTGRTGELFF.

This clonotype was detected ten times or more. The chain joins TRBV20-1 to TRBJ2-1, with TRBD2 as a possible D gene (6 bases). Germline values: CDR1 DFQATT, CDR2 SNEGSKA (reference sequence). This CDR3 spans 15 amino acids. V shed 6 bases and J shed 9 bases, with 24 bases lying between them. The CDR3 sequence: CSARRAEGDWGEQFF. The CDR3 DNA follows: TGCAGTGCCCGAAGGGCCGAAGGGGACTGGGGTGAGCAGTTCTTC.

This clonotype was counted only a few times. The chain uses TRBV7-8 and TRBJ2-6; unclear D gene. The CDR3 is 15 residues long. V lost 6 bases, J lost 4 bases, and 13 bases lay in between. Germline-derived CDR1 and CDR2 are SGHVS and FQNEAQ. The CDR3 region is CASSRIVIGANVLTF. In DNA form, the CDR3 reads TGTGCCAGCAGTCGAATAGTGATAGGGGCCAACGTCCTGACTTTC. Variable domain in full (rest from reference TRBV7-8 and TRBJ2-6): GAGVSQSPRYKVAKRGQDVALRCDPISGHVSLFWYQQALGQGPEFLTYFQNEAQLDKSGLPSDRFFAERPEGSVSTLKIQRTQQEDSAVYLCASSRIVIGANVLTFGAGSRLTVL.

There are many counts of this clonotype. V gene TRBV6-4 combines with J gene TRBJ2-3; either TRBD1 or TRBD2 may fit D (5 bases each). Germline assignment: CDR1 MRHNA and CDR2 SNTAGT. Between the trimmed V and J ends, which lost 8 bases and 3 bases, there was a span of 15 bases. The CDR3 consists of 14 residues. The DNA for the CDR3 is TGTGCCAGCGGGGAATCCTGGGGGACAGATACGCAGTATTTT. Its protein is CASGESWGTDTQYF.

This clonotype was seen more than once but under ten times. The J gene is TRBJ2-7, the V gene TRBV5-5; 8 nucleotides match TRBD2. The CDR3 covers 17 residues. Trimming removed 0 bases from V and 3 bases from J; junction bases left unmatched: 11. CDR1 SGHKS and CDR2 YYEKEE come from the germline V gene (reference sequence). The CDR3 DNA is TGTGCCAGCAGCTTGGCCAGCGGGAGCTCGTCTGTCTACGAGCAGTACTTC. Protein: CASSLASGSSSVYEQYF.

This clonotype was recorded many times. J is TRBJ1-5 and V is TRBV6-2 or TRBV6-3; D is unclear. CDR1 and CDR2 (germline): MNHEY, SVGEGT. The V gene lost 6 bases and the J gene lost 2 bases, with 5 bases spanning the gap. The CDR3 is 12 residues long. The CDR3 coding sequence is TGTGCCAGCAGGTCCGGCAATCAGCCCCAGCATTTT. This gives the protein CASRSGNQPQHF.

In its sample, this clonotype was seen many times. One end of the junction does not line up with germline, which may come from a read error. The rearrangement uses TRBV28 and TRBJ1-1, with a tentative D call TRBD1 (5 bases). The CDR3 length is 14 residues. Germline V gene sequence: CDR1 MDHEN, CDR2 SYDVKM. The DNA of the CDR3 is TGTGCTAGCAGTCTCCGACAGCGCCGGACTGAAGCTTTCTTT. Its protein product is CASSLRQRRTEAFF. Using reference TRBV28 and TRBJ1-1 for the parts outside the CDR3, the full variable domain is DVKVTQSSRYLVKRTGEKVFLECVQDMDHENMFWYRQDPGLGLRLIYFSYDVKMKEKGDIPEGYSVSREKKERFSLILESASTNQTSMYLCASSLRQRRTEAFFGQGTRLTVV.

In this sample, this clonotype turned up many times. The CDR3 reads CSARDPYDNPEAFF. The DNA for the CDR3 is TGCAGTGCTAGAGATCCCTACGACAACCCTGAAGCTTTCTTT. The chain uses TRBV20-1 and TRBJ1-1; D unclear. Germline V gene lookup returns CDR1 DFQATT and CDR2 SNEGSKA (reference sequence). The V and J ends lost 0 bases and 6 bases respectively, with 14 bases between them. The CDR3 is 14 residues long.

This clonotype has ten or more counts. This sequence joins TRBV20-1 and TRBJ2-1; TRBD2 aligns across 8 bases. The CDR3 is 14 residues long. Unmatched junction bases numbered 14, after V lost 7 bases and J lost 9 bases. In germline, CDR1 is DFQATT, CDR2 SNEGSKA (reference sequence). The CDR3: CSVTGTRGWSEQFF. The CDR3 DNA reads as TGCAGTGTCACGGGGACTAGGGGCTGGAGTGAGCAGTTCTTC.